This T cell receptor (beta chain) was profiled in a study of identical twins. In this sample, this clonotype turned up a few times. No antigen is known for it. V lost 1 base, J lost 6 bases, and 12 bases lay in between. Germline V gene data show CDR1 as SEHNR and CDR2 as FQNEAQ (reference sequence). There are 14 residues in the CDR3. Template switching supplied a universal primer site; unique molecular identifiers were carried on the cDNA. MiXCR, applied by TCRdb to the 5' RACE reads, yields one record per CDR3 protein. This sample has roughly 250,000 distinct CDR3 sequences, with approximately 6.8% found just once. Whole-study findings and limits: Beta clonotypes that were abundant in cord blood contained fewer insertions, a pattern absent from memory repertoires.

This same sample was also part of a study on yellow fever vaccine responses in identical twins. That paper adds: Twins' T cell vaccine responses reportedly looked partly convergent, partly personalized.

The receptor was derived from a woman aged 18-30 years in good health. The specimen was CD8+ T cells sorted from blood. The V gene is TRBV7-9, the J gene TRBJ1-2, with no clear D. This chain's CDR3 is CASSLEKGLNGYTF. CDR3 DNA sequence: TGTGCCAGCAGCTTAGAGAAGGGATTAAATGGCTACACCTTC.